The entry below describes one T cell receptor (beta chain). This CDR3 is built from 14 residues. Looked up from germline, CDR1 is MDHEN and CDR2 is SYDVKM. V dropped 6 bases and J dropped 7; count of bases not matched to a gene: 8. This sample is part of a study of blood T cell repertoires in COVID-19. Study at large: Samples of COVID-19 (acute and convalescent) were obtained from the United States, Italy and Spain.

Measured with immunoSEQ multiplex PCR; TCRdb has only the in-frame clones, and not every one. This sample carries approximately 260,000 clones, 80% to 90% of them seen once, and the ten largest clones take roughly 10%. While infection was still active, Seattle patients were enrolled and then followed longitudinally. The chain couples TRBV28 to TRBJ1-1; TRBD1 aligns across 10 bases. The sequencing input was peripheral blood. The sequence was collected from a woman between 65 and 79 years old with COVID-19, enrolled during active disease. CDR3 bases: TGTGCCAGCAGGCCGGGACAGGGGTACTATGAAGCTTTCTTT. It is translated as CASRPGQGYYEAFF.